A single sample is the source of the 4 T cell receptor beta chains below, sequenced in a study of neoadjuvant anti-PD-1 for oral cavity cancer. This table comes from immunoSEQ multiplex PCR, and its TCRdb copy is limited to in-frame clones, with some not included. This table has around 62,000 clones, roughly three quarters appearing once. Source: PBMCs, taken before nivolumab (anti-PD-1) treatment. The receptors shown here come from a person aged 35-80 years with oral cavity squamous cell carcinoma.

The chain joins TRBV27 to TRBJ1-6; TRBD1 matches at 7 bases. In germline, CDR1 is MNHEY, CDR2 SMNVEV (reference sequence). The V segment lost 6 bases and the J segment 8 bases; nucleotides outside the gene matches: 10. CDR3 size: 15 residues. CDR3 coding DNA: TGTGCCAGCAGAGATCCGGACAGGTTTGATTCACCCCTCCACTTT. It is translated as CASRDPDRFDSPLHF.

The chain is built from TRBV6-5 and TRBJ1-2; D is uncertain. The CDR3 totals 13 residues. The V gene's germline CDR1 is MNHEY and CDR2 SVGAGI. Deletions cut 8 bases from V and 2 bases from J, with 12 bases between. The CDR3, as DNA: TGTGCCAGCCGGAAAGGGAGAAACTATGGCTACACCTTC. Translated: CASRKGRNYGYTF.

This clone was seen a handful of times. The chain uses TRBV28 and TRBJ1-5, with TRBD1 matching 8 bases. CDR1 is MDHEN and CDR2 is SYDVKM in the germline V gene. V was pared by 3 bases and J by 3 bases, with 4 bases of the junction left unmatched. The CDR3 totals 15 residues. This CDR3 is CASSFQGAFNQPQHF. The CDR3, as DNA: TGTGCCAGCAGTTTTCAGGGGGCTTTCAATCAGCCCCAGCATTTT.

This clone was observed a single time. The V gene is TRBV21-1, the J gene TRBJ1-6; the table's D call, TRBD1, was not checked against the DNA. TRBV21-1 is described as a pseudogene. The CDR3 has 17 amino acids. The CDR3 protein is CASRLPRDRGDNSPLHF. The CDR3 coding sequence is TGTGCCAGCAGACTCCCGCGGGACAGGGGGGATAATTCACCCCTCCACTTT.